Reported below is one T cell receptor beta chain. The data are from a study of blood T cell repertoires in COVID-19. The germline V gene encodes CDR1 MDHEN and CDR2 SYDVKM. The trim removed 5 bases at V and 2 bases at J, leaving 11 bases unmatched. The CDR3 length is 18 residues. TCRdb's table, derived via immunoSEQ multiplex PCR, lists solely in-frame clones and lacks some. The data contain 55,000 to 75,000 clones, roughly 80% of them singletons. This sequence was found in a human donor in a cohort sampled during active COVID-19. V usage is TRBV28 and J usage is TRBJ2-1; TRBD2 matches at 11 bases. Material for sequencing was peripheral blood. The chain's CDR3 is CASSPVAGGRMTYNEQFF. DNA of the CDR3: TGTGCCAGCAGTCCCGTAGCGGGGGGGAGGATGACCTACAATGAGCAGTTCTTC.